Below are 14 T cell receptor beta chains sequenced from a single sample in a study of radiotherapy plus CTLA-4 blockade in lung cancer. The data were produced by immunoSEQ multiplex PCR, yet TCRdb's version contains in-frame clones alone and is incomplete. Of roughly 90,000 clones detected, roughly 80% appear once; the ten largest clones hold about 26%. The input for sequencing was peripheral blood, taken from a patient treated with radiotherapy plus ipilimumab. The source is a human donor with non-small cell lung cancer that progressed on radiotherapy plus ipilimumab.

The chain recombines TRBV5-1 with TRBJ2-7, with D perhaps matching TRBD1 (5 bases). The CDR3 length is 12 residues. Germline CDR1 SGHRS, CDR2 YFSETQ. V shed 4 bases and J shed 5 bases, with 10 bases lying between them. The CDR3 DNA reads as TGCGCCAGCAGCACAGGACGGGACGAGCAGTACTTC. It yields the protein CASSTGRDEQYF.

The rearrangement links TRBV13 to TRBJ2-1, with TRBD2 matching 10 bases. CDR3 length: 16 amino acids. Trimming at V came to 6 bases and at J to 0 bases, leaving 5 bases not matched to a gene. In germline, CDR1 is PRHDT, CDR2 FYEKMQ (reference sequence). The CDR3 DNA reads TGTGCCAGCAGTGCCCCTAGCGGGAGCTCCTACAATGAGCAGTTCTTC. It encodes CASSAPSGSSYNEQFF.

This chain links TRBV9 with TRBJ1-1; the match to TRBD1 covers 7 bases. V shed 3 bases, J shed 4 bases, and the junction held 12 bases outside the gene matches. Germline values: CDR1 SGDLS, CDR2 YYNGEE. There are 16 residues in the CDR3. The CDR3 region is CASSGRTGVSGTEAFF. The DNA for the CDR3 is TGTGCCAGCAGCGGACGTACAGGGGTCAGCGGCACTGAAGCTTTCTTT.

Of note for this clone: Because the CDR3 is missing its conserved closing phenylalanine or tryptophan, this is likely a read error. Because the CDR3's place on the DNA is in doubt, the DNA is left out and the CDR3 is given as listed by TCRdb. The rearrangement links TRBV11-2 to TRBJ2-7; TRBD1, the table's D call, lacks a check against the DNA. Germline V gives CDR1 SGHAT, CDR2 FQNNGV. The CDR3 length equals 12 residues, ends included. Here the CDR3 reads CASSFGQGPQII.

The chain links TRBV5-6 to TRBJ2-1; 13 bases map to TRBD2. Trimming at V came to 4 bases and at J to 5 bases, leaving 9 bases not matched to a gene. The V gene's germline CDR1 is SGHDT and CDR2 YYEEEE. The CDR3 has 17 amino acids. This CDR3 is CASSGGTSGKVDNEQFF. CDR3 coding DNA: TGTGCCAGCAGCGGTGGGACTAGCGGGAAGGTGGACAATGAGCAGTTCTTC.

J is TRBJ2-1 and V is TRBV5-1; a possible D gene is TRBD2 (5 bases). Germline V lookup: CDR1 SGHRS, CDR2 YFSETQ. This CDR3 contains 13 residues. V was pared by 4 bases and J by 5 bases, with 10 bases between. As DNA, the CDR3 is TGCGCCAGCAGCCCGAGCGGAAACAATGAGCAGTTCTTC. It is translated as CASSPSGNNEQFF.

The CDR3 protein is CASSLWTSGELFF. DNA for the CDR3: TGCGCCAGCAGCTTATGGACATCCGGGGAGCTGTTTTTT. The chain has TRBV5-1 and TRBJ2-2; TRBD1 is a possible D gene (5 bases). Looked up from germline, CDR1 is SGHRS and CDR2 is YFSETQ. The CDR3 spans 13 residues. V lost 2 bases and J 6 bases, leaving 8 bases between the germline ends.

V usage is TRBV10-3 and J usage is TRBJ2-7; a weak D match, TRBD1 (6 bases). V lost 3 bases and J 0 bases, leaving 15 bases between the germline ends. The CDR3 is 16 residues long. CDR1 and CDR2 from the germline V gene are ENHRY and SYGVKD. The CDR3 loop is CAISDPGAPSSYEQYV. In DNA form, the CDR3 reads TGTGCCATCAGTGACCCAGGGGCCCCCAGCTCCTACGAGCAGTACGTC.

The rearrangement joins TRBV2 to TRBJ2-1; D not certain. V dropped 3 bases and J dropped 9 bases, with 9 bases sitting between them. CDR3 length: 12 amino acids. Germline CDR1 reads SNHLY; CDR2 reads FYNNEI. The CDR3 protein is CASSEWVPEQFF. In DNA, the CDR3 is TGTGCCAGCAGTGAGTGGGTGCCTGAGCAGTTCTTC.

This clone was observed once. V gene TRBV4-1 combines with J gene TRBJ1-4; a possible D gene is TRBD1 (6 bases). V lost 4 bases and J lost 2, with 11 bases in between. The germline V gene has CDR1 MGHRA and CDR2 YSYEKL. The CDR3 covers 15 residues. The CDR3 DNA sequence: TGCGCCAGCAGCCCTCGACAGGTCACTAATGAAAAACTGTTTTTT. Amino acids: CASSPRQVTNEKLFF.

The J gene is TRBJ2-5, the V gene TRBV19; TRBD2 matches at 11 bases. Per germline, CDR1 LNHDA and CDR2 SQIVND (reference sequence). Trimming cost V 6 bases and J 3 bases; bases outside gene matches: 0. CDR3 length: 13 amino acids. The DNA of the CDR3 is TGTGCCAGTAGGGGACTAGCGGAAGAGACCCAGTACTTC. This translates into CASRGLAEETQYF.

The rearrangement links TRBV29-1 to TRBJ2-7; 8 bases are shared with TRBD2. The ends lost 3 bases at V and 3 bases at J; junction bases unmatched: 4. This CDR3 contains 13 residues. Germline V lookup: CDR1 SQVTM, CDR2 ANQGSEA. In nucleotides, the CDR3 is TGCAGCGTTGACGCGGGAGGACTCTACGAGCAGTACTTC. As protein: CSVDAGGLYEQYF.

The chain is built from TRBV6-6 and TRBJ1-5, with 9 nucleotides matching TRBD1. The ends lost 5 bases at V and 4 bases at J; junction bases unmatched: 9. This CDR3 comprises 16 residues. The V gene's germline CDR1 is MNHNY and CDR2 SVGAGI (reference sequence). CDR3 protein: CASSGGGQGKNQPQHF. As DNA, the CDR3 is TGTGCCAGCAGTGGGGGAGGACAGGGGAAAAATCAGCCCCAGCATTTT.

This chain connects TRBV15 to TRBJ2-4; D is perhaps TRBD2 (5 bases). The CDR3 is 17 residues long. Deletions cut 0 bases from V and 3 bases from J, with 15 bases between. The germline V gene encodes CDR1 LNHNV and CDR2 YYDKDF (reference sequence). CDR3 sequence: CATSRDTAGVGKNIQYF. The CDR3 DNA reads TGTGCCACCAGCAGAGATACTGCCGGGGTTGGCAAAAACATTCAGTACTTC.